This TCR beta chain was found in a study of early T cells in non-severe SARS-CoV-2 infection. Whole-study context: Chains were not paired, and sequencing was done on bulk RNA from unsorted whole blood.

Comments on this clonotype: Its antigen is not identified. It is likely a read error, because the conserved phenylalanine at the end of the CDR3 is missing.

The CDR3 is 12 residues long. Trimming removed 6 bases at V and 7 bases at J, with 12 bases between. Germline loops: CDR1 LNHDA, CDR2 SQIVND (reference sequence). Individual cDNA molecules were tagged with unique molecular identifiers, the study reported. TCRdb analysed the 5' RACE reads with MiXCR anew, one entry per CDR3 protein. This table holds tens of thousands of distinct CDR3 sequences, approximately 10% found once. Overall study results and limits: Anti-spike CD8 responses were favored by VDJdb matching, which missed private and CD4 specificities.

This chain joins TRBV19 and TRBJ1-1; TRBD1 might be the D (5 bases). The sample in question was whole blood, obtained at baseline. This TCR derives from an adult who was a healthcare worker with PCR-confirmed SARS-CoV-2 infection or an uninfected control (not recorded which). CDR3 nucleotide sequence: TGTGCCAGTAGGCGGGGGAGGGATGAAGCTTTCTTG. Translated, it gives CASRRGRDEAFL.